What follows are 15 T cell receptor beta chains derived from one specimen sequenced in a study of technical replicates of blood from several donors. TCRdb's table, derived via immunoSEQ multiplex PCR, lists solely in-frame clones and lacks some. Here the sample spans tens of thousands of clones, 94% being singletons. The sequencing sample was made of T cells isolated from PBMCs. Receptors originate from a human donor in good health.

CDR3: CASSVSGTDDEKLFF. The CDR3, as DNA: TGCGCCAGCAGCGTAAGCGGGACGGATGATGAAAAACTGTTTTTT. This rearrangement joins TRBV5-1 to TRBJ1-4, with D possibly matching TRBD1 (5 bases). CDR1 is SGHRS and CDR2 is YFSETQ in the germline V gene. Trimming took 4 bases from V and 6 from J, leaving 16 bases between them. The CDR3 consists of 15 residues.

V usage is TRBV7-3 and J usage is TRBJ2-1; TRBD2 matches 14 bases. CDR1 is SGHTA, CDR2 FQGTGA, per germline. This CDR3 region has 16 residues. The ends lost 5 bases at V and 7 bases at J; junction bases unmatched: 7. CDR3 in DNA: TGTGCCAGCAGCCAGGGACTAGCGGGAGACCTGAATGAGCAGTTCTTC. This encodes CASSQGLAGDLNEQFF.

The chain is built from TRBV29-1 and TRBJ1-4, with D tentatively TRBD1 (6 bases). Germline V gene sequence: CDR1 SQVTM, CDR2 ANQGSEA. V was pared by 0 bases and J by 6 bases, with 8 bases between. This CDR3 contains 13 residues. CDR3 sequence reads: CSVEDRGYEKLFF. Written as DNA, the CDR3 is TGCAGCGTTGAAGACAGGGGATATGAAAAACTGTTTTTT.

This rearrangement joins TRBV6-5 to TRBJ1-4, with 9 nucleotides matching TRBD1. Germline-derived CDR1 and CDR2 are MNHEY and SVGAGI. The trim removed 6 bases at V and 7 bases at J, leaving 9 bases unmatched. This CDR3 region has 15 residues. The CDR3 coding sequence is TGTGCCAGCAGCCTCTTCGGGACAGGGACTGAAAAACTGTTTTTT. It translates to CASSLFGTGTEKLFF.

The CDR3 bases are TGTGCCACCCAAGGACAGTATTATGGCTACACCTTC. The encoded protein is CATQGQYYGYTF. The chain employs TRBV2 and TRBJ1-2; TRBD1 is a possible D gene (6 bases). V was cut by 10 bases and J by 5 bases, with 14 bases left in between. The CDR3 is made up of 12 amino acids. Germline CDR1 SNHLY, CDR2 FYNNEI.

V is TRBV16 and J is TRBJ1-2, with D tentatively TRBD1 (6 bases). The CDR3 length is 19 residues. V was shortened by 0 bases and J by 4 bases, with 24 bases between the two germline ends. The germline V gene has CDR1 KGHSY and CDR2 FQNENV. CDR3 DNA: TGTGCCAGCAGCCAATCTTTCTCGTCGGCAGGGGTTGGTAGCTATGGCTACACCTTC. Its protein is CASSQSFSSAGVGSYGYTF.

The rearrangement links TRBV9 to TRBJ2-6, with D possibly being TRBD2 (5 bases). The CDR3 totals 20 residues. Germline values: CDR1 SGDLS, CDR2 YYNGEE. V shed 4 bases and J shed 0 bases, with 23 bases lying between them. CDR3 residues: CASSFRTGLLLFSGANVLTF. Written as DNA, the CDR3 is TGTGCCAGCAGCTTCCGGACGGGGTTATTATTATTCTCTGGGGCCAACGTCCTGACTTTC.

This clone has only one observation. This chain links TRBV4-1 with TRBJ1-5; no definite D call. The CDR3 spans 15 residues. Between the trimmed V and J ends, which lost 1 base and 9 bases, there was a span of 16 bases. Germline V lookup: CDR1 MGHRA, CDR2 YSYEKL. DNA for the CDR3: TGCGCCAGCAGCCAAGGGTTCGAGACCGGGAGGCCCCAGCATTTT. It specifies CASSQGFETGRPQHF.

The chain links TRBV5-1 to TRBJ2-1, with D maybe TRBD1 (6 bases). V lost 4 bases, J lost 9 bases, and 11 bases lay in between. Germline values: CDR1 SGHRS, CDR2 YFSETQ. The CDR3 spans 12 residues. CDR3 coding DNA: TGCGCCAGCAGCGACACAGGGACTGAGCAGTTCTTC. Protein sequence: CASSDTGTEQFF.

This chain connects TRBV29-1 to TRBJ2-3; 8 nucleotides align to TRBD2. The CDR3 is 13 residues long. J gave up 5 bases and V 7 bases, and 8 bases lay outside the gene matches. Germline-derived CDR1 and CDR2 are SQVTM and ANQGSEA. For the CDR3, the DNA is TGCAGCGCTTCAGCGGGAGAGGTAGATACGCAGTATTTT. This codes for CSASAGEVDTQYF.

V gene TRBV6-6 combines with J gene TRBJ1-5, with 7 bases fitting TRBD1. The germline V gene has CDR1 MNHNY and CDR2 SVGAGI (reference sequence). With V trimmed by 5 bases and J by 9 bases, 13 bases remained unmatched. CDR3 length: 15 residues. The CDR3 nucleotides are TGTGCCAGCAGTACCATGGAGGACAGGAAACGGCCCCAGCATTTT. It specifies CASSTMEDRKRPQHF.

V and J are TRBV29-1 and TRBJ2-7; D remains ambiguous. V lost 5 bases, J lost 0 bases, and 11 bases lay in between. Germline V gene lookup returns CDR1 SQVTM and CDR2 ANQGSEA. The CDR3 is 13 amino acids. CDR3: CSVLDPYSYEQYF. The CDR3 DNA follows: TGCAGCGTTCTAGACCCTTACTCCTACGAGCAGTACTTC.

The chain employs TRBV29-1 and TRBJ1-4, with 10 nucleotides matching TRBD1. Per germline, CDR1 SQVTM and CDR2 ANQGSEA. CDR3 size: 12 residues. With 7 bases clipped from V and 7 bases from J, the junction kept 3 bases outside the gene matches. DNA of the CDR3: TGCAGCGGTGGACAGGGGGGTGAAAAACTGTTTTTT. This codes for CSGGQGGEKLFF.

The chain combines TRBV7-8 with TRBJ1-2, with D possibly being TRBD1 (5 bases). V was cut by 5 bases and J by 0 bases, with 13 bases left in between. The CDR3 totals 15 residues. Germline values: CDR1 SGHVS, CDR2 FQNEAQ. CDR3 nucleotide sequence: TGTGCCAGCAGCCTTAGGACACAAGCTAACTATGGCTACACCTTC. It specifies CASSLRTQANYGYTF.

This chain links TRBV5-1 with TRBJ2-7; the match to TRBD2 covers 14 bases. The CDR3 runs to 17 residues. Trimming at V came to 6 bases and at J to 4 bases, leaving 12 bases not matched to a gene. Germline CDR1 SGHRS, CDR2 YFSETQ. CDR3 protein: CASTLSGTSGSGYEQYF. Here the CDR3 DNA reads TGCGCCAGCACCCTCTCCGGGACTAGCGGGAGTGGGTACGAGCAGTACTTC.